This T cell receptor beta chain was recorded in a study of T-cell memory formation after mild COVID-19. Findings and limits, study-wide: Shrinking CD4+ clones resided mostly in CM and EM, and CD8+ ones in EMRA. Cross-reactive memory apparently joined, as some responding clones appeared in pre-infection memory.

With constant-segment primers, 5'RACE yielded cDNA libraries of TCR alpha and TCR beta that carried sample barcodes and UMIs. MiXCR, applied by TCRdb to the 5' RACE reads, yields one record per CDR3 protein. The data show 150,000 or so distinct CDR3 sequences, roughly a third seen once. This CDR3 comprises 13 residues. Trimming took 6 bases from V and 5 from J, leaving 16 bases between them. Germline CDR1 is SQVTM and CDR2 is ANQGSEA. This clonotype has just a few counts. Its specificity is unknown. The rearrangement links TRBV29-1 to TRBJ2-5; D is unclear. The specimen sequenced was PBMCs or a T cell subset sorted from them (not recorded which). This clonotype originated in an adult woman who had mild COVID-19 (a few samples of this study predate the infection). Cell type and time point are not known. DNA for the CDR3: TGCAGCGTCCCAACCCCGCCTCTGGAGACCCAGTACTTC. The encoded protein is CSVPTPPLETQYF.